This T cell receptor (beta chain) was captured in a study of graft-versus-host responses after intestinal transplantation. Study outcomes and limitations: The study found high graft-versus-host to host-versus-graft clonal ratios in allografts of patients with graft-donor T cell macrochimerism.

About this clone itself: As yet, its antigen is unknown.

TCRdb's copy holds only in-frame clones and misses some; the assay was immunoSEQ multiplex PCR. The table has 90,000 to 100,000 clones, around 90% seen once. This TCR was recovered from a human donor who received an intestinal transplant. The material was unstimulated CD8+ T cells sorted from spleen or lymph node cells, obtained before intestinal transplant.

CDR3 protein: CASSLQGQGNYEQYF. The CDR3 nucleotides read TGTGCCAGCAGTCTCCAGGGACAGGGGAACTACGAGCAGTACTTC. This chain links TRBV27 with TRBJ2-7, with 10 bases identical to TRBD1. Germline CDR1 and CDR2: MNHEY and SMNVEV (reference sequence). The V segment lost 5 bases and the J segment 3 bases; nucleotides outside the gene matches: 7. The CDR3 has 15 residues.